This record covers a single TCR beta chain. Its specificity is unknown. This CDR3 spans 14 amino acids. Germline loops: CDR1 SEHNR, CDR2 FQNEAQ (reference sequence). V lost 4 bases and J 4 bases, leaving 12 bases between the germline ends. The data belong to a study of shared clonotypes between healthy human individuals. The method was immunoSEQ multiplex PCR; TCRdb's version includes in-frame clones alone and lacks a portion of them. This table holds 2 million to 2.5 million clones, over 90% found once. General study points: It was the non-shared clonotypes that had lower generation probabilities than clonotypes shared by all four donors.

This receptor was taken from a man between 18 and 35 years old in good health. Some clones in this sample may be carry-over from other donors' samples. Input material: naive CD4+ T cells from PBMCs. Subset defined: CD45RA+ positively selected. This chain joins TRBV7-9 and TRBJ2-3; D gene ambiguous. CDR3 sequence reads: CASSSIRASDTQYF. The DNA of the CDR3 is TGTGCCAGCAGCTCAATTAGGGCATCAGATACGCAGTATTTT.